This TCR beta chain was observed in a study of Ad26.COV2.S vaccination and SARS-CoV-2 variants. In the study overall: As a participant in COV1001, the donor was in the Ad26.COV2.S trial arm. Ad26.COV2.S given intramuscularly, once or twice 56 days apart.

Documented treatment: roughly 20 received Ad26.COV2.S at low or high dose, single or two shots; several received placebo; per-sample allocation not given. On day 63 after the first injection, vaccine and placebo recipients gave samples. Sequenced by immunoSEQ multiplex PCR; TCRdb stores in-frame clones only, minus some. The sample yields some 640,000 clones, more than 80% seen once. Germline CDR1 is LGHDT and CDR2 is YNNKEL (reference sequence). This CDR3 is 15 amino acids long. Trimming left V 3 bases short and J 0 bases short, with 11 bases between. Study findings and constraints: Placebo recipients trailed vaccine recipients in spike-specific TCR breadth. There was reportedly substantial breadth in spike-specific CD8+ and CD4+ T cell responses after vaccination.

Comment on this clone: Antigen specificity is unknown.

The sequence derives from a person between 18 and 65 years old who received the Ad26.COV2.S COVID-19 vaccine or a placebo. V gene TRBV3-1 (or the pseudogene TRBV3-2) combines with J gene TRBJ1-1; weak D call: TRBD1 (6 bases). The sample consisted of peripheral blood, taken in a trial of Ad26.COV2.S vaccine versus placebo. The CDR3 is CASSQGAGVNTEAFF. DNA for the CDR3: TGTGCCAGCAGCCAGGGGGCGGGGGTGAACACTGAAGCTTTCTTT.